What follows are 20 T cell receptor beta chains derived from one specimen sequenced in a study of a mutant IDH1 vaccine in newly diagnosed glioma. The antigens these receptors bind are not known. Described time point: week 35, safety follow-up. Vaccination used 300 ug of mutant IDH1 20-mer peptide per dose, with topical imiquimod. Sequencing was performed with immunoSEQ multiplex PCR; in TCRdb, only in-frame clones are kept and a portion is missing. The sample carries 35,000 to 50,000 clones, about 83% recorded once. Sequencing used PBMCs, obtained from a glioma patient whose treatment included an IDH1 peptide vaccine. The receptors here all came from a woman in her fifties or sixties with glioma.

The genes are TRBV2 and TRBJ1-5; D gene uncertain. Trimming took off 6 bases at V and 3 bases at J, with 12 bases between the two ends. CDR1 SNHLY and CDR2 FYNNEI come from the germline V gene. The CDR3 length is 14 residues. The CDR3 here is CASRPGNANQPQHF. CDR3 nucleotides: TGTGCCAGCAGGCCGGGGAACGCCAATCAGCCCCAGCATTTT.

The V gene is TRBV6-4, the J gene TRBJ1-1; 8 bases are a match to TRBD1. Germline V CDR1 and CDR2: MRHNA, SNTAGT. V was pared by 6 bases and J by 11 bases, with 14 bases of the junction left unmatched. The CDR3 spans 14 residues. CDR3 nucleotide sequence: TGTGCCAGCAGAGACACGGACAGGGCAATGCATGCTTTCTTT. Translating it yields CASRDTDRAMHAFF.

The V and J genes are TRBV30 and TRBJ2-5; either TRBD1 or TRBD2 may fit D (5 bases each). The assigned J gene may be wrong: the sequence end matches TRBJ2-7 better. This CDR3 spans 14 amino acids. Germline V gene lookup returns CDR1 GTSNPN and CDR2 SVGIG (reference sequence). The CDR3 coding sequence is TGTGCCTGGAGTGATGGGGGTTTCTCCTACGAGCAGTACTTC. This sequence encodes CAWSDGGFSYEQYF.

J is TRBJ2-7 and V is TRBV5-4; TRBD1 is a possible D gene (7 bases). Trimming cost V 4 bases and J 3 bases, with 17 bases left between them. This CDR3 has 15 amino acids. Germline V CDR1 and CDR2: SGHNT, YYREEE (reference sequence). The CDR3 coding sequence is TGTGCCAGCAGCCTGGGCGGGACAGACCTCTACGAGCAGTACTTC. It is translated as CASSLGGTDLYEQYF.

V is TRBV7-8 and J is TRBJ1-1; possibly TRBD1 for D (6 bases). Deletions cut 1 base from V and 5 bases from J, with 17 bases between. This CDR3 region has 16 residues. CDR1 and CDR2 (germline): SGHVS, FQNEAQ. Written as DNA, the CDR3 is TGTGCCAGCAGCTTAGTAATGTACAGGGCGGCGACTGAAGCTTTCTTT. Protein: CASSLVMYRAATEAFF.

V is TRBV5-5 and J is TRBJ1-2, with a tentative D call TRBD1 (6 bases). Deletions cut 4 bases from V and 8 bases from J, with 21 bases between. Germline CDR1 and CDR2: SGHKS and YYEKEE (reference sequence). The CDR3 totals 15 residues. The CDR3 is CASSITGFSAGGYTF. The CDR3 coding sequence is TGTGCCAGCAGCATAACAGGGTTTTCGGCGGGAGGCTACACCTTC.

V gene TRBV29-1 combines with J gene TRBJ1-4; TRBD1 aligns across 10 bases. The CDR3 consists of 13 residues. The germline V gene has CDR1 SQVTM and CDR2 ANQGSEA. V shed 7 bases and J 7 bases; nucleotides not matched to a gene: 6. In nucleotides, the CDR3 is TGCAGCGCTGACAGGGGGCGCGGTGAAAAACTGTTTTTT. Its protein product is CSADRGRGEKLFF.

The chain joins TRBV4-1 to TRBJ2-7, with 7 bases matching TRBD1. CDR1 is MGHRA, CDR2 YSYEKL, per germline. The junction had 16 bases not matched to a gene; V was cut back by 5 bases and J by 0 bases. There are 18 residues in the CDR3. CDR3 DNA sequence: TGCGCCAGCAGCGCGACAGGGTTGAGGGGTGTGAGCTCCTACGAGCAGTACTTC. This sequence encodes CASSATGLRGVSSYEQYF.

The V gene is TRBV11-2, the J gene TRBJ2-2; 11 bases agree with TRBD1. The V segment lost 1 base and the J segment 4 bases; nucleotides outside the gene matches: 2. The CDR3 length is 16 residues. The V gene's germline CDR1 is SGHAT and CDR2 FQNNGV. The CDR3 loop reads CASSLAGTGGTGELFF. The CDR3 DNA reads TGTGCCAGCAGCTTAGCTGGGACAGGGGGCACCGGGGAGCTGTTTTTT.

V usage is TRBV11-2 and J usage is TRBJ1-3; possible D gene TRBD1, 5 bases. The CDR3 runs 15 residues. V lost 1 base to trimming and J lost 4 bases, with 11 bases between them. Germline V gene data show CDR1 as SGHAT and CDR2 as FQNNGV. DNA of the CDR3: TGTGCCAGCAGCTTAGGACAGATGTCCGGAAACACCATATATTTT. It encodes CASSLGQMSGNTIYF.

The CDR3 spells CASSWPTGRDYEQYF. The CDR3 nucleotides read TGTGCCAGCAGTTGGCCGACAGGGAGGGACTACGAGCAGTACTTC. The chain carries TRBV28 and TRBJ2-7, with D possibly being TRBD1 or TRBD2 (7 bases each). The V gene's germline CDR1 is MDHEN and CDR2 SYDVKM. The CDR3 sequence is 15 residues long. V lost 4 bases and J lost 3, with 16 bases in between.

This chain links TRBV7-3 with TRBJ1-1; tentatively, D is TRBD1 (6 bases). Germline CDR1 is SGHTA and CDR2 is FQGTGA. The CDR3 length is 14 residues. V was cut by 2 bases and J by 1 base, with 8 bases left in between. The DNA of the CDR3 is TGTGCCAGCAGCTTAGGGGGCCCGAACACTGAAGCTTTCTTT. It is translated as CASSLGGPNTEAFF.

The V and J genes are TRBV7-9 and TRBJ1-2; tentative D call: TRBD1 (5 bases). This CDR3 is 13 amino acids long. Trimming left V 3 bases short and J 7 bases short, with 12 bases between. Germline CDR1 and CDR2: SEHNR and FQNEAQ (reference sequence). In DNA form, the CDR3 reads TGTGCCAGCAGCTTCGACAGCGCGGGTGGCTACACCTTC. Translating it yields CASSFDSAGGYTF.

The rearrangement joins TRBV6-1 to TRBJ2-2; D unclear. The V and J ends lost 0 bases and 5 bases respectively, with 7 bases between them. The CDR3 totals 14 residues. Germline lookup yields CDR1 MNHNS and CDR2 SASEGT. Here the CDR3 reads CASSEATGTGELFF. CDR3 sequence (DNA): TGTGCCAGCAGTGAAGCGACGGGTACCGGGGAGCTGTTTTTT.

The V call is TRBV2, the J call TRBJ2-3, with 9 nucleotides matching TRBD2. The CDR3 has 15 amino acids. Germline loops: CDR1 SNHLY, CDR2 FYNNEI. The V and J ends lost 6 bases and 2 bases, in that order; junction bases with no gene match: 6. CDR3 coding DNA: TGTGCCAGCAGCGCCGGACTAGCGCCCACAGATACGCAGTATTTT. Protein: CASSAGLAPTDTQYF.

The DNA of the CDR3 is TGTGCCAGCAGTTACCTAACACAGGGGAAATCTTATGGCTACACCTTC. This gives the protein CASSYLTQGKSYGYTF. The chain employs TRBV6-5 and TRBJ1-2; 7 bases align to TRBD1. Germline V gene sequence: CDR1 MNHEY, CDR2 SVGAGI. V gave up 2 bases and J gave up 5 bases; unmatched junction bases: 11. The CDR3 is made up of 16 amino acids.

This chain joins TRBV19 and TRBJ1-2, with a weak D call TRBD1 (5 bases). V lost 3 bases and J lost 4, with 12 bases in between. From germline, CDR1 is LNHDA and CDR2 SQIVND (reference sequence). The CDR3 runs to 14 residues. The CDR3 region has the DNA TGTGCCAGTAGTATGGGGCGGACAATCTATGGCTACACCTTC. It translates to CASSMGRTIYGYTF.

This chain joins TRBV6-5 and TRBJ2-7; weak D call: TRBD1 (5 bases). This CDR3 spans 14 amino acids. Trimming cost V 2 bases and J 3 bases, with 11 bases left between them. Germline V gives CDR1 MNHEY, CDR2 SVGAGI. CDR3 sequence (DNA): TGTGCCAGCAGTTACCAGGGTAGGGGCTACGAGCAGTACTTC. Translation gives CASSYQGRGYEQYF.

The rearrangement joins TRBV30 to TRBJ2-7, with D perhaps matching TRBD1 or TRBD2 (6 bases each). Germline CDR1 GTSNPN, CDR2 SVGIG (reference sequence). This CDR3 spans 12 amino acids. Trimming removed 0 bases from V and 7 bases from J, with 10 bases in between. This chain's CDR3 is CAWSVRGGEQYF. The CDR3 DNA is TGTGCCTGGAGTGTAAGAGGGGGGGAGCAGTACTTC. Full variable domain (outside the CDR3, taken from reference TRBV30 and TRBJ2-7): SQTIHQWPATLVQPVGSPLSLECTVEGTSNPNLYWYRQAAGRGLQLLFYSVGIGQISSEVPQNLSASRPQDRQFILSSKKLLLSDSGFYLCAWSVRGGEQYFGPGTRLTVT.

V and J are TRBV7-9 and TRBJ1-4, with D perhaps TRBD1 (6 bases). This CDR3 has 14 amino acids. The germline V and J ends were trimmed by 5 bases and 11 bases, with 18 bases remaining between them. Germline V gives CDR1 SEHNR, CDR2 FQNEAQ (reference sequence). The CDR3 reads CASSENRDLGKLFF. The CDR3 DNA follows: TGTGCCAGCAGCGAAAACAGGGACTTGGGGAAACTGTTTTTT. Drawing the rest from reference TRBV7-9 and TRBJ1-4, the complete variable domain is DTGVSQNPRHKITKRGQNVTFRCDPISEHNRLYWYRQTLGQGPEFLTYFQNEAQLEKSRLLSDRFSAERPKGSFSTLEIQRTEQGDSAMYLCASSENRDLGKLFFGSGTQLSVL.